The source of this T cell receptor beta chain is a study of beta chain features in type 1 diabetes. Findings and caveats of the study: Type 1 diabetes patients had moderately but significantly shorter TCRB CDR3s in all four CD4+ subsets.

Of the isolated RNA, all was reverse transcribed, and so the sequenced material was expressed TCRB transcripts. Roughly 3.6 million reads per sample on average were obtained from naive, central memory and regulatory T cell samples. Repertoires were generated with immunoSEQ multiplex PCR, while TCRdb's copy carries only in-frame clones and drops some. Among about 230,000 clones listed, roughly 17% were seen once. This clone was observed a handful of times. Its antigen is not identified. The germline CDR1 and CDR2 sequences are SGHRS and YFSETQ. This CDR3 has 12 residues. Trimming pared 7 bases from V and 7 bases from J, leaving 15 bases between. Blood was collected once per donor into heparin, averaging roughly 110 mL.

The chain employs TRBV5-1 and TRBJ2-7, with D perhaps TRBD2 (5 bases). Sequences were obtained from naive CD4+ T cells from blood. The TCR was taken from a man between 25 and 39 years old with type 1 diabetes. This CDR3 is CASGPGTREQYF. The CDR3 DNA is TGCGCCAGCGGGCCCGGCACTAGGGAGCAGTACTTC. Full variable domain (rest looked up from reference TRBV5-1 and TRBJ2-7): KAGVTQTPRYLIKTRGQQVTLSCSPISGHRSVSWYQQTPGQGLQFLFEYFSETQRNKGNFPGRFSGRQFSNSRSEMNVSTLELGDSALYLCASGPGTREQYFGPGTRLTVT.